These 13 T cell receptor beta chains came from one sample sequenced in a study of T cell changes during pregnancy in multiple sclerosis. The method was immunoSEQ multiplex PCR; TCRdb's version includes in-frame clones alone and lacks a portion of them. The profile shows under 85,000 clones, 90% to 95% of them singletons. Material: CD4+ T cells from peripheral blood mononuclear cells, obtained before pregnancy. The receptors come from a female donor with multiple sclerosis, enrolled in a pregnancy study.

The count of this clone is one. This sequence joins TRBV7-9 and TRBJ2-5; perhaps TRBD1 as D (6 bases). V lost 1 base to trimming and J lost 5 bases, with 11 bases between them. Germline V gene data show CDR1 as SEHNR and CDR2 as FQNEAQ (reference sequence). The CDR3 totals 14 residues. The CDR3 bases are TGTGCCAGCAGCTTAGAACAGGGATGGGAGACCCAGTACTTC. This codes for CASSLEQGWETQYF.

V is TRBV2 and J is TRBJ2-7; TRBD2 agrees at 9 bases. Per germline, CDR1 SNHLY and CDR2 FYNNEI. The CDR3 loop spans 15 amino acids. The ends lost 1 base at V and 5 bases at J; junction bases unmatched: 6. CDR3 DNA sequence: TGTGCCAGCAGTGAAGAAGCTAGGACTAGCGACGAGCAGTACTTC. This codes for CASSEEARTSDEQYF.

V gene TRBV5-4 combines with J gene TRBJ1-2; weak D call: TRBD1 (5 bases). CDR3 length: 14 residues. V lost 3 bases and J 4 bases, leaving 13 bases between the germline ends. Germline CDR1 is SGHNT and CDR2 is YYREEE (reference sequence). CDR3 loop: CASSSYDSSYGYTF. The CDR3, as DNA: TGTGCCAGCAGCTCCTACGACAGCTCCTATGGCTACACCTTC.

The V gene is TRBV4-1, the J gene TRBJ2-7; the match to TRBD2 covers 8 bases. Germline CDR1 reads MGHRA; CDR2 reads YSYEKL. This CDR3 is built from 15 residues. Trimming cost V 5 bases and J 1 base; bases outside gene matches: 7. CDR3 coding DNA: TGCGCCAGCAGCACTCAGCGGGGGATATCCTACGAGCAGTACTTC. Protein sequence: CASSTQRGISYEQYF.

This clone showed up just once. The chain is built from TRBV10-1 and TRBJ2-5; D may be TRBD2 (5 bases). V was cut by 0 bases and J by 2 bases, with 7 bases left in between. The CDR3 extends over 14 amino acids. Germline V gives CDR1 WNHNN, CDR2 SYGVQD (reference sequence). CDR3 bases: TGCGCCAGCAGTGAGTCATCGGGGCAAGAGACCCAGTACTTC. Protein sequence: CASSESSGQETQYF.

The rearrangement joins TRBV28 to TRBJ2-6; D is unresolved. The CDR3 is 17 residues long. V lost 5 bases and J 3 bases, leaving 17 bases between the germline ends. Germline-derived CDR1 and CDR2 are MDHEN and SYDVKM. CDR3 amino acids: CASSDLGSLYGANVLTF. The DNA for the CDR3 is TGTGCCAGCAGTGACCTGGGCTCGTTGTATGGGGCCAACGTCCTGACTTTC.

The gene calls are TRBV19 and TRBJ1-1; D uncertain. The CDR3 is 14 residues long. V was pared by 4 bases and J by 6 bases, with 15 bases between. In germline, CDR1 is LNHDA, CDR2 SQIVND (reference sequence). The CDR3 is CASSSWGVGAEAFF. The CDR3 region has the DNA TGTGCCAGTAGTAGCTGGGGAGTTGGCGCTGAAGCTTTCTTT.

The V gene is TRBV7-8, the J gene TRBJ1-5; D remains unclear. Germline lookup yields CDR1 SGHVS and CDR2 FQNEAQ. The CDR3 loop spans 14 amino acids. V was shortened by 2 bases and J by 2 bases, with 7 bases between the two germline ends. The CDR3 DNA follows: TGTGCCAGCAGCTTATCCCTTGGCAATCAGCCCCAGCATTTT. The encoded protein is CASSLSLGNQPQHF.

This clone was observed once. V is TRBV7-2 and J is TRBJ1-6, with TRBD1 identical over 7 bases. The CDR3 covers 13 residues. J lost 10 bases, V lost 2 bases, and 2 bases had no gene match. Germline loops: CDR1 SGHTA, CDR2 FQGNSA. CDR3 bases: TGTGCCAGCAGCTTAACAGGGGTCTCACCCCTCCACTTT. Translating gives CASSLTGVSPLHF.

This chain's CDR3 is CASTLEGVTGYTF. Written as DNA, the CDR3 is TGTGCCAGTACACTGGAGGGCGTTACTGGCTACACCTTC. The chain employs TRBV5-6 and TRBJ1-2; unclear D gene. CDR3 length: 13 amino acids. V shed 8 bases and J shed 7 bases, with 18 bases lying between them. The germline gives CDR1 SGHDT, CDR2 YYEEEE.

This chain connects TRBV5-1 to TRBJ1-1; 7 positions match TRBD1. CDR3 length: 14 amino acids. Germline V gene data show CDR1 as SGHRS and CDR2 as YFSETQ. Trimming removed 2 bases from V and 5 bases from J; junction bases left unmatched: 6. The CDR3 DNA is TGCGCCAGCAGCTTCAGACAGGGTGTAACTGAAGCTTTCTTT. Residues: CASSFRQGVTEAFF.

The chain is built from TRBV27 and TRBJ1-5; 10 bases are shared with TRBD1. Germline V gene lookup returns CDR1 MNHEY and CDR2 SMNVEV (reference sequence). The CDR3 totals 15 residues. J was trimmed by 2 bases and V by 7 bases; bases with no gene match: 5. CDR3 DNA sequence: TGTGCCAGCAATCCCGGGACAGGGGGCAATCAGCCCCAGCATTTT. Residues: CASNPGTGGNQPQHF.

This clone was picked up one time. The chain employs TRBV27 and TRBJ1-5; 9 bases map to TRBD1. V trimming: 2 bases; J trimming: 0 bases; junction bases outside the gene matches: 2. The CDR3 totals 16 residues. Per germline, CDR1 MNHEY and CDR2 SMNVEV (reference sequence). CDR3: CASSLRGQGSNQPQHF. DNA of the CDR3: TGTGCCAGCAGTTTAAGGGGACAGGGTAGCAATCAGCCCCAGCATTTT.